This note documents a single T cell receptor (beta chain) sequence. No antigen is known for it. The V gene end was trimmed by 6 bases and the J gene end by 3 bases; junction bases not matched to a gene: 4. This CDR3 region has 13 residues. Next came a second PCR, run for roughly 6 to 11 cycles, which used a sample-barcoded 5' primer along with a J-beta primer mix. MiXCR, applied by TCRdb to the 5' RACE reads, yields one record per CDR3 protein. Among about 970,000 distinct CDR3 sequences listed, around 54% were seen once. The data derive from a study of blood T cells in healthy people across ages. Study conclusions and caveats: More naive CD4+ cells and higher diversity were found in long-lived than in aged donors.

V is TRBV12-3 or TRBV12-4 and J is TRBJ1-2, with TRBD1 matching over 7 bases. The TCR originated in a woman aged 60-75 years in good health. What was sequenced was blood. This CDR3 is CASSRDSHYGYTF. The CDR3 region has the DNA TGTGCCAGCAGCCGGGACAGCCACTATGGCTACACCTTC.